This TCR beta chain was observed in a study of long-term antiretroviral therapy in people with HIV. Broader study findings: It was observed that HIV repertoires exhibited narrower CDR3 length ranges than controls. Missing from the dataset were any data on ART adherence, viral resistance or therapy changes.

As concerns this clone: The antigen remains unidentified.

Survey level was the resolution at which the v3.0 immunoSEQ assay ran. Sequenced by immunoSEQ multiplex PCR; TCRdb stores in-frame clones only, minus some. Seen here are roughly 14,000 clones, roughly 83% observed once, and the top ten hold approximately 20%. CDR1 is SNHLY, CDR2 FYNNEI, per germline. This CDR3 has 15 residues. With V trimmed by 6 bases and J by 2 bases, 7 bases remained unmatched. Every participant gave one or more pre-ART and two or more post-ART PBMC samples. Samples held about 0.9-10 million cryopreserved PBMC, and DNA extraction followed. The gene calls are TRBV2 and TRBJ1-5; TRBD1 matches at 7 bases. Source: unsorted PBMCs, taken just before starting antiretroviral therapy. This receptor was obtained from a man aged 40-49 years with HIV. This chain's CDR3 is CASSGTGVGNQPQHF. The CDR3 DNA reads TGTGCCAGCAGCGGTACAGGGGTCGGCAATCAGCCCCAGCATTTT.